This T cell receptor beta chain was sequenced during a study of T-cell memory formation after mild COVID-19. With respect to this clonotype: The antigen is undetermined.

Broader study findings: There were some responding clones in pre-infection memory, which suggested that cross-reactive memory had joined. Second-wave clones reaching peak frequency on day 37 lacked confirmed SARS-CoV-2 specificity.

Trimming took 0 bases from V and 6 from J; bases not matched to a gene: 10. The V gene's germline CDR1 is LGHNA and CDR2 YSLEER. The CDR3 is made up of 18 amino acids. TCRdb processed the 5' RACE reads anew with MiXCR; each CDR3 protein has one entry. The table lists 250,000 to 300,000 distinct CDR3 sequences, about 17% of them singletons, with around 23% in the top ten. V is TRBV4-3 and J is TRBJ2-4, with 11 positions matching TRBD1. The clonotype comes from a man between 18 and 29 years old who had mild COVID-19 (a few samples of this study predate the infection). Cell type and time point are not known. The sample consisted of PBMCs or a T cell subset sorted from them (not recorded which). The chain's CDR3 is CASSQDRRTGGERNIQYF. The CDR3 nucleotides are TGCGCCAGCAGCCAAGATCGAAGGACAGGGGGCGAGAGAAACATTCAGTACTTC.